The 17 T cell receptor beta chains listed next were all sequenced from one sample in a study of cytomegalovirus exposure and HLA in healthy donors. The table came from immunoSEQ multiplex PCR; TCRdb's copy has only in-frame clones and leaves some out. The sample holds approximately 88,000 clones, 84% seen once. The sequenced sample consisted of PBMCs. The receptors derive from a woman under 30 in good health and CMV-seropositive.

This clone was seen a single time. The chain is built from TRBV5-3 and TRBJ2-7; 8 positions agree with TRBD2. TRBV5-3 is treated as an ORF (open reading frame) with a function not yet certain. V shed 3 bases, J shed 3 bases, and the junction held 8 bases outside the gene matches. The CDR3 is 15 residues long. The CDR3 loop is CARSSLAARSYEQYF. The CDR3 region has the DNA TGTGCCAGAAGCTCACTAGCGGCGAGAAGCTACGAGCAGTACTTC.

The chain links TRBV13 to TRBJ2-1, with TRBD2 identical over 9 bases. Germline CDR1 PRHDT, CDR2 FYEKMQ (reference sequence). V shed 1 base and J 10 bases; nucleotides not matched to a gene: 11. The CDR3 loop spans 16 amino acids. The CDR3 DNA reads as TGTGCCAGCAGCTTAGAGGGGGCGGGGGGGCCTCGGGAGCAGTTCTTC. It yields the protein CASSLEGAGGPREQFF. The whole variable domain, remainder taken from reference TRBV13 and TRBJ2-1, is AAGVIQSPRHLIKEKRETATLKCYPIPRHDTVYWYQQGPGQDPQFLISFYEKMQSDKGSIPDRFSAQQFSDYHSELNMSSLELGDSALYFCASSLEGAGGPREQFFGPGTRLTVL.

This clone was observed a single time. The chain carries TRBV2 and TRBJ2-1; 12 bases fit TRBD2. The CDR3 has 14 amino acids. Germline V gene sequence: CDR1 SNHLY, CDR2 FYNNEI. The V segment lost 7 bases and the J segment 5 bases; nucleotides outside the gene matches: 3. As DNA, the CDR3 is TGTGCCAGCATGAGGACTAGCGGGAACAATGAGCAGTTCTTC. Residues: CASMRTSGNNEQFF.

This clone was detected a few times. The chain links TRBV2 to TRBJ1-5, with a tentative D call TRBD1 (6 bases). The CDR3 has 15 residues. CDR1 is SNHLY, CDR2 FYNNEI, per germline. V was trimmed by 2 bases and J by 6 bases, leaving 14 bases between them. CDR3 in DNA: TGTGCCAGCAGTGAAAGCCAGGGGATCGGTCAGCCCCAGCATTTT. It yields the protein CASSESQGIGQPQHF.

The chain links TRBV11-2 to TRBJ2-7; 10 nucleotides line up with TRBD1. This CDR3 contains 13 residues. V shed 5 bases and J 3 bases; nucleotides not matched to a gene: 1. Per germline, CDR1 SGHAT and CDR2 FQNNGV. The CDR3 sequence is CASSRDRGYEQYF. DNA of the CDR3: TGTGCCAGCAGCAGGGACAGGGGCTACGAGCAGTACTTC.

J is TRBJ1-5 and V is TRBV28; 9 bases align to TRBD1. Germline CDR1 MDHEN, CDR2 SYDVKM. The CDR3 is 16 residues long. V lost 3 bases, J lost 6 bases, and 9 bases stayed unmatched. CDR3 DNA sequence: TGTGCCAGCAGTTTGGACTACAGGGGGCTGGTTCAGCCCCAGCATTTT. This gives the protein CASSLDYRGLVQPQHF. The variable domain in full, with the rest retrieved from reference TRBV28 and TRBJ1-5, is DVKVTQSSRYLVKRTGEKVFLECVQDMDHENMFWYRQDPGLGLRLIYFSYDVKMKEKGDIPEGYSVSREKKERFSLILESASTNQTSMYLCASSLDYRGLVQPQHFGDGTRLSIL.

The gene calls are TRBV7-8 and TRBJ2-1; 10 nucleotides agree with TRBD2. This CDR3 is built from 15 residues. Trimming cost V 3 bases and J 5 bases; bases outside gene matches: 4. In germline, CDR1 is SGHVS, CDR2 FQNEAQ. The CDR3 protein is CASSFLAGVDNEQFF. The CDR3 bases are TGTGCCAGCAGCTTCCTAGCGGGGGTCGACAATGAGCAGTTCTTC.

The chain couples TRBV7-2 to TRBJ1-2, with TRBD1 matching 8 bases. Germline assignment: CDR1 SGHTA and CDR2 FQGNSA. The ends lost 6 bases at V and 7 bases at J; junction bases unmatched: 10. The CDR3 spans 14 residues. The CDR3 loop is CASSTSTGGGGYTF. The CDR3 nucleotides are TGTGCCAGCAGTACTAGCACAGGGGGAGGTGGCTACACCTTC.

The table lists this clone with a few counts. V and J are TRBV7-2 and TRBJ2-5; 9 nucleotides align to TRBD2. This CDR3 has 15 amino acids. V trimming: 2 bases; J trimming: 1 base; junction bases outside the gene matches: 2. Germline V lookup: CDR1 SGHTA, CDR2 FQGNSA. CDR3 DNA: TGTGCCAGCAGCTTATCTAGCGGGGTCCAAGAGACCCAGTACTTC. It codes for CASSLSSGVQETQYF.

The gene calls are TRBV4-3 and TRBJ2-3, with D possibly matching TRBD1 (6 bases). In germline, CDR1 is LGHNA, CDR2 YSLEER. V dropped 3 bases and J dropped 2 bases, with 12 bases sitting between them. The CDR3 covers 15 residues. CDR3 protein: CASSQAQGYTDTQYF. CDR3 DNA sequence: TGCGCCAGCAGCCAGGCACAGGGTTACACAGATACGCAGTATTTT.

V usage is TRBV19 and J usage is TRBJ1-4; D is unclear. This CDR3 is 15 amino acids long. Germline CDR1 is LNHDA and CDR2 is SQIVND (reference sequence). V lost 0 bases to trimming and J lost 0 bases, with 5 bases between them. Written as DNA, the CDR3 is TGTGCCAGTAGTATAGACAGGACAACTAATGAAAAACTGTTTTTT. Translating gives CASSIDRTTNEKLFF.

The chain couples TRBV5-1 to TRBJ2-7; the D is unclear. Germline V gives CDR1 SGHRS, CDR2 YFSETQ. Deletions cut 1 base from V and 0 bases from J, with 8 bases between. The CDR3 contains 14 residues. CDR3 sequence reads: CASSLSYGSYEQYF. CDR3 DNA: TGCGCCAGCAGCTTGTCGTACGGCTCCTACGAGCAGTACTTC.

The rearrangement links TRBV10-1 to TRBJ2-1; 7 bases are shared with TRBD2. The V gene end was trimmed by 6 bases and the J gene end by 3 bases; junction bases not matched to a gene: 11. The CDR3 runs to 16 residues. The V gene's germline CDR1 is WNHNN and CDR2 SYGVQD (reference sequence). The CDR3, as DNA: TGCGCCAGCAGCGACGGCCGGGGGGACTACTACAATGAGCAGTTCTTC. Amino acid sequence: CASSDGRGDYYNEQFF.

This clone showed up just once. The chain joins TRBV9 to TRBJ1-2; unclear D gene. The V gene lost 2 bases and the J gene lost 6 bases, with 11 bases spanning the gap. The CDR3 is made up of 13 amino acids. Looked up from germline, CDR1 is SGDLS and CDR2 is YYNGEE. CDR3 DNA: TGTGCCAGCAGCGTCGGGGAGAGAAATGGCTACACCTTC. Encoded protein: CASSVGERNGYTF.

The genes are TRBV7-9 and TRBJ1-4, with D unresolved. The CDR3 loop spans 15 amino acids. The V and J ends lost 6 bases and 0 bases respectively, with 11 bases between them. Germline V gene lookup returns CDR1 SEHNR and CDR2 FQNEAQ (reference sequence). The CDR3, as DNA: TGTGCCAGCAGTCTCTCCGGGGCAACTAATGAAAAACTGTTTTTT. Translated: CASSLSGATNEKLFF. Together with reference TRBV7-9 and TRBJ1-4, the CDR3 gives the full variable domain: DTGVSQNPRHKITKRGQNVTFRCDPISEHNRLYWYRQTLGQGPEFLTYFQNEAQLEKSRLLSDRFSAERPKGSFSTLEIQRTEQGDSAMYLCASSLSGATNEKLFFGSGTQLSVL.

The CDR3 protein is CASSQFHPDPREQYF. CDR3 sequence (DNA): TGCGCCAGCAGCCAATTCCACCCGGATCCGAGGGAGCAGTACTTC. The V call is TRBV4-1, the J call TRBJ2-7; D remains ambiguous. The V end was cut by 2 bases, the J end by 7 bases, with 18 bases between. CDR3 length: 15 residues. Germline V gene lookup returns CDR1 MGHRA and CDR2 YSYEKL.

In its sample, this clone was seen once. The chain is built from TRBV5-1 and TRBJ2-2; the D gene is possibly TRBD2 (6 bases). Trimming pared 3 bases from V and 6 bases from J, leaving 15 bases between. Looked up from germline, CDR1 is SGHRS and CDR2 is YFSETQ. The CDR3 runs to 15 residues. CDR3 sequence: CASSSRGSGAGELFF. CDR3 DNA: TGCGCCAGCAGCTCAAGGGGTAGCGGTGCCGGGGAGCTGTTTTTT.